The T cell receptor beta chain described here comes from a study of identical twins (dated by TCRdb to between 2015 and 2016). Notes on the research overall: TCR alpha and beta repertoires from monozygotic twins, unrelated adults of various ages and cord blood were deep-sequenced to test whether fetal clonotypes persist. To rule out contamination, replicate twin experiments were performed at different times with different library preparation protocols.

Every donor in the study was a healthy Caucasian. Three pairs of female monozygotic twins, all aged about 18 to 30 years, were included in the twin cohort. CD4+ and CD8+ T cell populations were isolated with positive isolation kits from Invitrogen. From cysteine to phenylalanine, the CDR3 is 15 amino acids long. The kept DNA is CDR3 alone, 45 bases in frame from the first base. V is pared back by 5 bases and J by 4 bases, with 16 bases lying between the germline termini. CDR1 SGHTA and CDR2 FQGNSA are derived from the germline V gene. Overall study results and their limits: Abundant cord blood beta clonotypes had fewer insertions, young adult naive repertoires showed a similar but weaker trend, and memory repertoires showed no such trend. Zero-insertion analyses could be partly confounded by invariant T cells such as MAIT and iNKT, although diverse VJ usage argued against such confounding for most clonotypes. Because the same donors could not be followed over many years, the conclusions depended on cross-sectional statistical analysis. In beta out-of-frame sequences, excess twin sharing was weaker, because having fewer shared sequences lowered the signal-to-noise ratio. Compared with coincidental sharing between unrelated individuals, out-of-frame TCR alpha sequences shared between twins had an excess of sequences with low generation probability. Out-of-frame TCR alpha sharing in monozygotic twins was systematically underestimated by recombination models, whereas sharing between unrelated individuals was in agreement with the recombination models.

Regarding this clonotype: Its antigen remains undetermined. The record has no base qualities; no much larger clone is one base away.

Library preparation employed 5' RACE. TCRdb records Illumina HiSeq 2000 as the sequencer. Template switching introduced a universal primer binding site; the final cDNA contained a unique molecular identifier, enabling accurate counting of TCR cDNA molecules. Specific primers in the conserved constant-segment region were used to synthesize first-strand cDNA for TCR alpha and beta chains. Each cDNA library was double barcoded, with a SMART-Mk sample barcode plus Illumina barcodes, to control for contamination. TruSeq adapter sequences along with Illumina sample barcodes were introduced in two successive PCR steps. The Illumina HiSeq platform was used with custom primers to sequence TCR alpha and beta cDNA libraries. Per the authors' processing: MiGEC processed the raw reads to extract unique molecular identifiers, while MiXCR was used to determine the CDR3 positions. Recombination models were inferred per individual with the repgenHMM and IGoR tools using an EM algorithm. Shared clonotypes were analyzed with the tcR package in R, and sharing was normalized by the product of cloneset sizes. To study raw recombination free of thymic and clonal selection effects, out-of-frame nonproductive sequences were analyzed. The public reads were reanalyzed by TCRdb: fastp trimming at Q25, MiXCR alignment, in-frame beta chains only. Each record represents a unique CDR3 protein, reported with the most common genes and DNA among its rows. These V and J calls derive from TCRdb rather than the authors' analysis. Recorded for this sample are 500,000 to 600,000 distinct CDR3 sequences; less than 25% of them occurred a single time. The ten largest clones capture under 0.95% of the sample.

These data were also reused for a study on T cells expressing NK-cell markers. That second publication adds: TCR beta-chain repertoires were profiled in sorted CD3+CD56+NKG2C+, CD3+CD56+NKG2C- and CD3+CD56-NKG2C+ T-cell subsets from roughly eight donors. Among the eight sequenced donors, only one was HCMV-seronegative, while the other seven were HCMV-seropositive. To restrict sorting to alphabetaTCR-expressing T cells, an anti-gammadeltaTCR antibody was added in several experiments. For over five donors, the dominant CD3+CD56+NKG2C+ clonotypes were among the top 10 CD8+ clonotypes and accounted for about 1.0-8% of CD8+ T cells. Those dominant clonotypes were again the most abundant among CD3+CD56-NKG2C+ cells in a few donors, at roughly 25-65%. Whether the expanded NKG2C-expressing T cell clones were specific for HCMV antigens was left unclear. The eight sequenced donors were randomly selected healthy volunteers, three men and five women. To determine HCMV serostatus, a commercial ELISA kit was used to detect HCMV-specific IgG in serum. MIGEC was used to demultiplex reads and group the reads by UMI, and MiTCR was used to assemble and quantify clonotypes. To exclude erroneous sequences, only TCR cDNA sequences supported by at least two reads were retained. The tcR package was used for downstream repertoire analysis, and clonotypes were matched across fractions by CDR3 nucleotide sequence plus V segment. Antigen specificity was annotated against VDJdb with VDJmatch, allowing one amino acid substitution in CDR3.

The sequence joins TRBV7-2 to TRBJ2-3; TRBD2 is perhaps the D gene, given 7 matching bases. The sample consisted of CD4+ T cells sorted from blood. The sequence was collected from a woman in her late teens or twenties in good health. The CDR3 loop reads CASSARGAGADTQYF. The bases read TGTGCCAGCAGCGCCCGGGGGGCAGGGGCAGATACGCAGTATTTT.